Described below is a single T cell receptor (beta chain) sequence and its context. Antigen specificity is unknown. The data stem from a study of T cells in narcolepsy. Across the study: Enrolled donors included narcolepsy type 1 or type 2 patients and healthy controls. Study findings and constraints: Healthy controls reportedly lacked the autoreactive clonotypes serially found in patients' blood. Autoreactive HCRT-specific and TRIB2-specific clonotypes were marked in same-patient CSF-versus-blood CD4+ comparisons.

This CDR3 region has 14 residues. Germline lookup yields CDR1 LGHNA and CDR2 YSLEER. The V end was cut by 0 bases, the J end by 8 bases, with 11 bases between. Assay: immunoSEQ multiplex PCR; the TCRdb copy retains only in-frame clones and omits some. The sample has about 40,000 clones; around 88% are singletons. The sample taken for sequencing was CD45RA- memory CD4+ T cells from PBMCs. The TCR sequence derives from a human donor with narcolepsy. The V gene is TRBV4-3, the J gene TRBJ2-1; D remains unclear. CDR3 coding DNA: TGCGCCAGCAGCCAAGATCTTCCTTCGGATGAGCAGTTCTTC. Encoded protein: CASSQDLPSDEQFF.